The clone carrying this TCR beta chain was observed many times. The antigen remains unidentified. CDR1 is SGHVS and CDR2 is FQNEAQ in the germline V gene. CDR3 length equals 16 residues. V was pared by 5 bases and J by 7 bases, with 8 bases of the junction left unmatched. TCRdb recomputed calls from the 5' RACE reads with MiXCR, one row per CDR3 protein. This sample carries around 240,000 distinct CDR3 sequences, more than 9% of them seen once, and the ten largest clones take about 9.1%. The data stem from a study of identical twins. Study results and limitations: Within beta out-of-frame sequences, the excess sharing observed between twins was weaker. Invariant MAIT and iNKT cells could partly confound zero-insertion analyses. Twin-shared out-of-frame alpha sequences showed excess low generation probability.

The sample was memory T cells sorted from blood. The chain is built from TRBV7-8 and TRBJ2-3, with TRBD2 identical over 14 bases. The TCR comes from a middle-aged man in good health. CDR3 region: CASSQGLAGATHTQYF. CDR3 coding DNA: TGTGCCAGCAGCCAGGGACTAGCGGGGGCTACTCATACGCAGTATTTT.